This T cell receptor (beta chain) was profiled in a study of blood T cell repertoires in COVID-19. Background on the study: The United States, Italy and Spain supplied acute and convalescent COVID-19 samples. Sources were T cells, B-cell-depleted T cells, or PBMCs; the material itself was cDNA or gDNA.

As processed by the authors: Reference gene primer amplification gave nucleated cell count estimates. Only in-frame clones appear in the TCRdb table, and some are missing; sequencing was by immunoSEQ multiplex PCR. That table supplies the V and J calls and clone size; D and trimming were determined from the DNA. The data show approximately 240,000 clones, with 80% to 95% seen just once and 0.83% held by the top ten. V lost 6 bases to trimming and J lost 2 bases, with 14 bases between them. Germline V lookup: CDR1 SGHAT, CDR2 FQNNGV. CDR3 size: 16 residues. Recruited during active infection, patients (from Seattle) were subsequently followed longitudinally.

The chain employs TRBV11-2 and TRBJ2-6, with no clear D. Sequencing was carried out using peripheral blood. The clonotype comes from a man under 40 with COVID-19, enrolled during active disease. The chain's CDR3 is CASSPGLSAGANVLTF. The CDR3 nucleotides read TGTGCCAGCAGTCCCGGGTTGAGTGCTGGGGCCAACGTCCTGACTTTC.